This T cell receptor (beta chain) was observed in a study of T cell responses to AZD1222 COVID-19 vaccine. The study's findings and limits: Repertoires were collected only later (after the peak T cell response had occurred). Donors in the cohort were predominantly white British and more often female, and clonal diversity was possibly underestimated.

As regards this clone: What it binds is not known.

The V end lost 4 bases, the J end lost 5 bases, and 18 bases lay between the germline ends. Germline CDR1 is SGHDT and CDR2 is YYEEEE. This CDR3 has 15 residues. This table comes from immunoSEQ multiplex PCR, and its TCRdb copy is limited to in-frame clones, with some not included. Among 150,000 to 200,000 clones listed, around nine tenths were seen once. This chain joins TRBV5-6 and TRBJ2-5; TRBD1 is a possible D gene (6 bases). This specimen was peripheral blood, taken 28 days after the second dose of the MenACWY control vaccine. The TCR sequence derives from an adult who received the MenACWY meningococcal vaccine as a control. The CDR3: CASSPGQNRRETQYF. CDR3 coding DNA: TGTGCCAGCAGCCCAGGACAGAATAGAAGGGAGACCCAGTACTTC.